Presented here are 10 T cell receptor beta chains from one specimen sequenced in a study of T cell repertoires in cytomegalovirus infection (dated by TCRdb to the late 2010s). The sample was run on an Illumina HiSeq 1500. TCRdb's own reprocessing of the public reads used fastp at Q25 and MiXCR and kept productive beta chains. Merged by CDR3 protein, the rows form single entries marked with the most common genes and DNA. The sample yields around 740,000 distinct CDR3 sequences; roughly 36% were counted once. The ten largest clonotypes hold more than 2.5% of the sample. The sequenced material came from PBMCs. These receptors were collected from a human donor in good health (CMV status not recorded). Some clones in this sample may be carry-over from other donors' samples.

This clonotype occurred many times. The chain is built from TRBV7-6 and TRBJ2-2, with 8 bases aligning to TRBD1. CDR1 and CDR2 (germline): SGHVS, FNYEAQ. V lost 5 bases, J lost 4 bases, and 6 bases stayed unmatched. The CDR3 is 15 residues long. The CDR3 spells CASSPWTGSTGELFF. The CDR3 DNA reads TGTGCCAGCAGCCCGTGGACAGGGAGCACCGGGGAGCTGTTTTTT.

The CDR3 protein is CSARTGGADGYTF. In DNA, the CDR3 is TGCAGCGCCAGGACAGGGGGCGCGGATGGCTACACCTTC. The chain combines TRBV29-1 with TRBJ1-2; 11 positions agree with TRBD1. J gave up 6 bases and V 7 bases, and 7 bases lay outside the gene matches. The CDR3 loop spans 13 amino acids. The germline gives CDR1 SQVTM, CDR2 ANQGSEA.

This clonotype has only a few counts. The chain has TRBV19 and TRBJ2-7; TRBD1 matches at 8 bases. Germline V gene data show CDR1 as LNHDA and CDR2 as SQIVND (reference sequence). The CDR3 length is 15 residues. Trimming took 1 base from V and 0 from J; bases not matched to a gene: 2. The CDR3 loop is CASSIAGGSSYEQYF. DNA for the CDR3: TGTGCCAGTAGTATAGCAGGGGGCTCCTCCTACGAGCAGTACTTC.

In its sample, this clonotype was seen a few times. J is TRBJ2-5 and V is TRBV29-1; D may match TRBD1 or TRBD2 (5 bases each). V was clipped by 6 bases and J by 1 base, with 12 bases between them. Per the germline V gene, CDR1 is SQVTM and CDR2 is ANQGSEA. There are 13 residues in the CDR3. CDR3 protein: CSVHGGSQETQYF. CDR3 bases: TGCAGCGTCCATGGGGGTTCCCAAGAGACCCAGTACTTC.

Concerning this clonotype itself: The junction departs from the called germline gene at one end, perhaps through a read error. The V gene is TRBV12-3 or TRBV12-4, the J gene TRBJ2-2; D is possibly TRBD2 (5 bases). The CDR3 has 12 residues. CDR3 nucleotide sequence: TGTGTCAGCAGCCGACTACCCGGGGAGCTGTTTTTT. The encoded protein is CVSSRLPGELFF.

The chain uses TRBV6-6 and TRBJ2-5; TRBD1 matches 10 bases. The CDR3 extends over 14 amino acids. The trim removed 8 bases at V and 5 bases at J, leaving 8 bases unmatched. Germline CDR1 MNHNY, CDR2 SVGAGI (reference sequence). The CDR3 sequence: CASQRQGARETQYF. As DNA, the CDR3 is TGTGCCAGCCAAAGACAGGGGGCCCGGGAGACCCAGTACTTC.

The chain is built from TRBV28 and TRBJ2-3, with 14 positions matching TRBD2. The CDR3 runs 16 residues. Germline-derived CDR1 and CDR2 are MDHEN and SYDVKM. V lost 5 bases, J lost 5 bases, and 6 bases stayed unmatched. The CDR3: CASSMTSGGVKDTQYF. The CDR3 DNA sequence: TGTGCCAGCAGTATGACTAGCGGGGGGGTTAAAGATACGCAGTATTTT.

A few counts support this clonotype. The chain combines TRBV6-5 with TRBJ1-6; a possible D gene is TRBD1 (6 bases). The CDR3 covers 18 residues. CDR1 and CDR2 from the germline V gene are MNHEY and SVGAGI. V lost 0 bases and J lost 6, with 18 bases in between. CDR3 protein: CASSYSVGRGLRNSPLHF. CDR3 sequence (DNA): TGTGCCAGCAGTTACTCGGTGGGCAGGGGTTTGCGTAATTCACCCCTCCACTTT.

This clonotype came up a few times. The chain employs TRBV12-3 or TRBV12-4 and TRBJ1-4; D remains ambiguous. Trimming took off 2 bases at V and 7 bases at J, with 11 bases between the two ends. The CDR3 length is 14 residues. CDR3 residues: CASSLTVFGEKLFF. Here the CDR3 DNA reads TGTGCCAGCAGTTTAACAGTTTTTGGTGAAAAACTGTTTTTT.

At least ten counts were recorded for this clonotype. The chain recombines TRBV7-2 with TRBJ2-1; 9 bases are a match to TRBD2. CDR3 length equals 16 residues. The V gene's germline CDR1 is SGHTA and CDR2 FQGNSA. With 6 bases clipped from V and 0 bases from J, the junction kept 6 bases outside the gene matches. The CDR3 DNA reads as TGTGCCAGCAGTCGGACTAGCGCTAGCTCCTACAATGAGCAGTTCTTC. It yields the protein CASSRTSASSYNEQFF.